Sequencing of this TCR beta chain was carried out in a study of beta chain features in type 1 diabetes. To note about this clone: Its cognate antigen is unknown.

What was sequenced were expressed TCRB transcripts, since all of the isolated RNA had been reverse transcribed. Generated by immunoSEQ multiplex PCR, the TCRdb table keeps only in-frame clones and is missing some. The sample yields roughly 400,000 clones, roughly 13% seen once. Study-wide findings and caveats: Among type 1 diabetes patients, VDJ junctions had fewer insertions and more deletions.

The CDR3 has 15 amino acids. With 3 bases removed from V and 7 bases from J, the gap between germline ends came to 18 bases. The germline CDR1 and CDR2 sequences are SEHNR and FQNEAQ (reference sequence). This sequence originates from a man aged 25-45 years in good health. V gene TRBV7-9 combines with J gene TRBJ1-2; D is possibly TRBD1 (6 bases). The sample consisted of naive CD4+ T cells from blood. The CDR3 coding sequence is TGTGCCAGCAGCTTGGAAGGGCAGGGGATGGGTGGCTACACCTTC. It yields the protein CASSLEGQGMGGYTF.